This entry is about one T cell receptor (beta chain). The CDR3 totals 14 residues. After removal of 6 bases from V and 3 bases from J, the junction contained 4 bases not matched to a gene. From germline, CDR1 is MNHEY and CDR2 SVGAGI. The data stem from a study of blood T cell repertoires in COVID-19. Study context: Researchers got acute and convalescent COVID-19 samples from the United States, Italy and Spain.

This table comes from immunoSEQ multiplex PCR, and its TCRdb copy is limited to in-frame clones, with some not included. The sample yields about 300,000 clones, 86% seen once. The study assigned cohorts using participant-reported clinical history. The clonotype comes from a woman aged 18-35 years who had recovered from COVID-19. The chain has TRBV6-5 and TRBJ2-7; TRBD1 matches 11 bases. Material for sequencing was PBMCs or T cells enriched from blood (not recorded which). DNA for the CDR3: TGTGCCAGCAGGACCGGGACAGGGGGCTACGAGCAGTACTTC. Translated: CASRTGTGGYEQYF.